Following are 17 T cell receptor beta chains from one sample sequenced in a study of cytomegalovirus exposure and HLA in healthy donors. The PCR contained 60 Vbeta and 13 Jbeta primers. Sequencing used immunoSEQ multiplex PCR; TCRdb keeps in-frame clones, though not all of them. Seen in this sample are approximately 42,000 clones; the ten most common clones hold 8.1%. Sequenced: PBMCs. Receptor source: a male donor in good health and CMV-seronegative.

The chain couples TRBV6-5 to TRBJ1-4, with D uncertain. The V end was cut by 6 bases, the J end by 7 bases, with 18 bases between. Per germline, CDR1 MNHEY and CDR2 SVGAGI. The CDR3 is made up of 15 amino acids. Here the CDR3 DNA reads TGTGCCAGCAGCCCCTCCCCCGAGATTCCTGAAAAACTGTTTTTT. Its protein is CASSPSPEIPEKLFF.

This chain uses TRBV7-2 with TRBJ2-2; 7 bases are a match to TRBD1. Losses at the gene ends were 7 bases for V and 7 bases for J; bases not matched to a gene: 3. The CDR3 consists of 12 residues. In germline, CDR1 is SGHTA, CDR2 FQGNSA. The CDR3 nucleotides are TGTGCCAGCAACCAGGGGGTCGGGGAGCTGTTTTTT. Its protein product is CASNQGVGELFF.

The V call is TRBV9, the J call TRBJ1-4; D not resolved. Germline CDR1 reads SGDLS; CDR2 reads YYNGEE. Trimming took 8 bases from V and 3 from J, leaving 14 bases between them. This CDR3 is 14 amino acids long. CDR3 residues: CASSRASSNEKLFF. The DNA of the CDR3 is TGTGCCAGTTCGCGGGCTTCCTCTAATGAAAAACTGTTTTTT.

The CDR3 DNA reads as TGTGCCTGGAGGATACCGGAGGGATCGGACACTGAAGCTTTCTTT. Its translation is CAWRIPEGSDTEAFF. The J gene is TRBJ1-1, the V gene TRBV30; D uncertain. V lost 3 bases, J lost 3 bases, and 17 bases lay in between. Per the germline V gene, CDR1 is GTSNPN and CDR2 is SVGIG (reference sequence). The CDR3 totals 15 residues.

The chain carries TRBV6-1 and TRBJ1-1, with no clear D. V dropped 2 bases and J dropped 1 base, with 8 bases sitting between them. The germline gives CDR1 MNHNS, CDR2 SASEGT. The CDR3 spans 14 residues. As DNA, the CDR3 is TGTGCCAGCAGTGAAACGGGTCAGAACACTGAAGCTTTCTTT. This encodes CASSETGQNTEAFF.

This chain's CDR3 is CASSQVPRGRGYEQYF. The DNA for the CDR3 is TGCGCCAGCAGCCAAGTCCCAAGGGGCAGGGGATACGAGCAGTACTTC. The chain recombines TRBV4-1 with TRBJ2-7; perhaps TRBD1 as D (6 bases). Looked up from germline, CDR1 is MGHRA and CDR2 is YSYEKL. V lost 1 base, J lost 4 bases, and 17 bases lay in between. The CDR3 is 16 residues long.

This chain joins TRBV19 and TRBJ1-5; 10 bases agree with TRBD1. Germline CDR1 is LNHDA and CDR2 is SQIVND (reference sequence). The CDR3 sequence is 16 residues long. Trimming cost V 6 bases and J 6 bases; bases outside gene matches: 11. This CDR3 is CASSARDRGGSQPQHF. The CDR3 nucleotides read TGTGCCAGTAGCGCCCGGGACAGGGGCGGGAGTCAGCCCCAGCATTTT. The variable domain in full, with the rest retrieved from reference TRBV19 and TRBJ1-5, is DGGITQSPKYLFRKEGQNVTLSCEQNLNHDAMYWYRQDPGQGLRLIYYSQIVNDFQKGDIAEGYSVSREKKESFPLTVTSAQKNPTAFYLCASSARDRGGSQPQHFGDGTRLSIL.

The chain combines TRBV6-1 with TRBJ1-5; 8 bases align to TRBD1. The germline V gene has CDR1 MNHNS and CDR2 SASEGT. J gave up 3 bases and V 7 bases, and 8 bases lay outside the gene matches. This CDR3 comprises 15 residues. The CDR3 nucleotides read TGTGCCAGCAAATTAACGGGACAGGTCAATCAGCCCCAGCATTTT. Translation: CASKLTGQVNQPQHF.

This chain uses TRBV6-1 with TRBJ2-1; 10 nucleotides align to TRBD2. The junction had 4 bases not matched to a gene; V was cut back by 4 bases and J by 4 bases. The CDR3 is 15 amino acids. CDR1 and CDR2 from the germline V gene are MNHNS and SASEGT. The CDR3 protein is CASSALAGRYNEQFF. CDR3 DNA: TGTGCCAGCAGTGCACTAGCGGGAAGGTACAATGAGCAGTTCTTC.

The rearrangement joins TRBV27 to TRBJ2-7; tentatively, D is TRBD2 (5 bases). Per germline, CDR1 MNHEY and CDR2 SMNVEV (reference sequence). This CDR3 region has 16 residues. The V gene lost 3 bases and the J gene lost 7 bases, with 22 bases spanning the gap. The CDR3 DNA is TGTGCCAGCAGTTTCTCACCCCCACTAGTGCCTGGTGAGCAGTACTTC. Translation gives CASSFSPPLVPGEQYF.

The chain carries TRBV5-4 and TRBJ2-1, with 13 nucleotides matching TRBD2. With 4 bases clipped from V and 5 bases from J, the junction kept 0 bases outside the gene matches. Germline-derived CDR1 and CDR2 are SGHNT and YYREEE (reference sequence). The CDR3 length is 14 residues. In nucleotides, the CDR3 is TGTGCCAGCAGCGGGACTAGCGGGAACAATGAGCAGTTCTTC. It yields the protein CASSGTSGNNEQFF.

The DNA for the CDR3 is TGTGCCAGCAGCCGCCCGGGGGGTGATGGAAACACCATATATTTT. Amino acid sequence: CASSRPGGDGNTIYF. This rearrangement joins TRBV28 to TRBJ1-3; tentative D call: TRBD1 (5 bases). CDR3 length: 15 amino acids. Trimming removed 6 bases from V and 3 bases from J, with 15 bases in between. Germline lookup yields CDR1 MDHEN and CDR2 SYDVKM.

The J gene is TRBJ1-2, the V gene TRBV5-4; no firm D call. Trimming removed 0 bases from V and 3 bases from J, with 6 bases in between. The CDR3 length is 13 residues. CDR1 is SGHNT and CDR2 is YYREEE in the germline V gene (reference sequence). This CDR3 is CASSLGTDYGYTF. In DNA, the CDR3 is TGTGCCAGCAGCTTGGGAACAGACTATGGCTACACCTTC.

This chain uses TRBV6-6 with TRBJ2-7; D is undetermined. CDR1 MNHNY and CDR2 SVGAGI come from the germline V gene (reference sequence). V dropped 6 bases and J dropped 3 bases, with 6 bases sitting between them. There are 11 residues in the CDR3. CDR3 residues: CASRENYEQYF. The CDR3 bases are TGTGCCAGCAGGGAGAACTACGAGCAGTACTTC.

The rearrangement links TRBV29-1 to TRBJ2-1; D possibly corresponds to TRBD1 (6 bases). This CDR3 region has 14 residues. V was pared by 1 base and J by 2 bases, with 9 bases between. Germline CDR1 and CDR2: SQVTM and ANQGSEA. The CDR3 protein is CSVEGRDTYNEQFF. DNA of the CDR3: TGCAGCGTTGAAGGTCGGGACACCTACAATGAGCAGTTCTTC.

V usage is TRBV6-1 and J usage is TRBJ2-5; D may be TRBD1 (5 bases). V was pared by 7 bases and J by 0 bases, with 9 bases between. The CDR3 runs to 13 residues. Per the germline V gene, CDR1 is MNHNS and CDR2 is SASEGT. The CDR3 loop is CASTPDNQETQYF. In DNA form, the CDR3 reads TGTGCCAGCACCCCGGACAACCAAGAGACCCAGTACTTC.

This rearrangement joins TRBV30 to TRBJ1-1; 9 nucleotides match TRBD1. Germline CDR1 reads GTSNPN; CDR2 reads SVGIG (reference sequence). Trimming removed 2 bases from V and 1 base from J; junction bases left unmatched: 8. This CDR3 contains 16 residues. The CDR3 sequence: CAWSLRLGQGNTEAFF. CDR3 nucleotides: TGTGCCTGGAGTCTACGTTTGGGACAGGGGAACACTGAAGCTTTCTTT.